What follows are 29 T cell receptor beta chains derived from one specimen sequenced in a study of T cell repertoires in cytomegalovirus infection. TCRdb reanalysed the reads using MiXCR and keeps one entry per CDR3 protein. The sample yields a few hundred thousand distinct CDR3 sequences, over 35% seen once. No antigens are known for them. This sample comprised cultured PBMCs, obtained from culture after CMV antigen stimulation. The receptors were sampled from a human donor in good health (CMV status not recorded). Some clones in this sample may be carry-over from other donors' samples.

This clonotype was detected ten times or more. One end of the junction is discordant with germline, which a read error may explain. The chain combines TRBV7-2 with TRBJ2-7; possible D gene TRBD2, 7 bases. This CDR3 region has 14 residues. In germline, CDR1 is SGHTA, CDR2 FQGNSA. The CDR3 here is CASSLAAGAYEQYF. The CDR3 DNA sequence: TGTGCCAGCAGCCTAGCGGCGGGGGCGTACGAGCAGTACTTC.

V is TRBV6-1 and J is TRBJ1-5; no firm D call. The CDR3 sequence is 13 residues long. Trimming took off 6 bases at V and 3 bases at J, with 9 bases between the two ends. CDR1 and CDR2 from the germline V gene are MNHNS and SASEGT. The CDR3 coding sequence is TGTGCCAGCAGGGGGTCCGTCAATCAGCCCCAGCATTTT. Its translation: CASRGSVNQPQHF.

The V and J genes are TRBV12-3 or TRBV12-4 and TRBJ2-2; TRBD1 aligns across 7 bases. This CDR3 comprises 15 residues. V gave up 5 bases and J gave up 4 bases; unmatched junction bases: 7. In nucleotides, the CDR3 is TGTGCCAGCAGTCAGACCGGGACAGCCACCGGGGAGCTGTTTTTT. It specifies CASSQTGTATGELFF.

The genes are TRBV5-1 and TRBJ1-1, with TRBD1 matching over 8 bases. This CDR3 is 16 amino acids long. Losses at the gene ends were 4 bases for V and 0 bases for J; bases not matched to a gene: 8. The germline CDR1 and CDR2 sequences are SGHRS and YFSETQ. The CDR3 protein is CASSPGQGMVNTEAFF. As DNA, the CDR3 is TGCGCCAGCAGCCCCGGACAGGGAATGGTGAACACTGAAGCTTTCTTT.

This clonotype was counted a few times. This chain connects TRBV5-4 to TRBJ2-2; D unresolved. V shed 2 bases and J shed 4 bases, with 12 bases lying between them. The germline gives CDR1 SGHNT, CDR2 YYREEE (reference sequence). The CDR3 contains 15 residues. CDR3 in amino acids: CASSLWGIGTGELFF. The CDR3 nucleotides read TGTGCCAGCAGCTTATGGGGAATAGGCACCGGGGAGCTGTTTTTT.

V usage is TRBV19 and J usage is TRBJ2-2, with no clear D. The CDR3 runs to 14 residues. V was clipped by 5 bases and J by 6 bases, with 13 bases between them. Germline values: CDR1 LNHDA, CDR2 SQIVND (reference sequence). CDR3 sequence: CASSELVTPGELFF. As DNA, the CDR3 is TGTGCCAGTAGTGAACTGGTAACCCCCGGGGAGCTGTTTTTT.

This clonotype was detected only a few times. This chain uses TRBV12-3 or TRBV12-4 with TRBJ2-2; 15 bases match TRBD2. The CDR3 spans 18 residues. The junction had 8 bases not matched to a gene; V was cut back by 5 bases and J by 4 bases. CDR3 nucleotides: TGTGCCAGCAGTCCAGGGACTAGCGGGGGGTCTAGCACCGGGGAGCTGTTTTTT. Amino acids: CASSPGTSGGSSTGELFF.

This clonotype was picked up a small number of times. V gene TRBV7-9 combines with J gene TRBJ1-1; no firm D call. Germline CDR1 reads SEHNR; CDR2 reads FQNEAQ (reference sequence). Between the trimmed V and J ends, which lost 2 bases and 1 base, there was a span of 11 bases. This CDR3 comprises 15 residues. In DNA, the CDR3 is TGTGCCAGCAGCTTAAGGCGGCAGACGAACACTGAAGCTTTCTTT. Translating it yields CASSLRRQTNTEAFF. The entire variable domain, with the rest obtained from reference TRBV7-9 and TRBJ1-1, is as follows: DTGVSQNPRHKITKRGQNVTFRCDPISEHNRLYWYRQTLGQGPEFLTYFQNEAQLEKSRLLSDRFSAERPKGSFSTLEIQRTEQGDSAMYLCASSLRRQTNTEAFFGQGTRLTVV.

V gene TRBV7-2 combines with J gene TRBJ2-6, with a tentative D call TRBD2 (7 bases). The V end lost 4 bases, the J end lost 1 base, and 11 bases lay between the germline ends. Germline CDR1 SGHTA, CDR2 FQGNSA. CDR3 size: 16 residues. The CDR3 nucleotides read TGTGCCAGCAGCTCACAGGGAGGGTCTGGGGCCAACGTCCTGACTTTC. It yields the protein CASSSQGGSGANVLTF.

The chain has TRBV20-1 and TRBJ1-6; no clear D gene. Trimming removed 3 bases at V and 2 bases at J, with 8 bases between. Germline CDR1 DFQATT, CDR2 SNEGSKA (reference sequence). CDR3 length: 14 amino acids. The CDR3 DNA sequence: TGCAGTGCTAGTGACGGCCCCTATAATTCACCCCTCCACTTT. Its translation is CSASDGPYNSPLHF.

CDR3 region: CASNLFSGIQETQYF. The CDR3 DNA reads as TGTGCCAGCAACCTCTTTAGCGGGATACAAGAGACCCAGTACTTC. The chain has TRBV6-2 or TRBV6-3 and TRBJ2-5; 8 nucleotides agree with TRBD2. Trimming cost V 7 bases and J 2 bases; bases outside gene matches: 9. The V gene's germline CDR1 is MNHEY and CDR2 SVGEGT. The CDR3 sequence is 15 residues long.

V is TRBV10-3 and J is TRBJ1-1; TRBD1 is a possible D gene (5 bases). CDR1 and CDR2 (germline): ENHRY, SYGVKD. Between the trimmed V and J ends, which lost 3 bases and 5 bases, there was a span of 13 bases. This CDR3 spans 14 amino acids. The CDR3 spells CAISDPGEGTEAFF. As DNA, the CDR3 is TGTGCCATCAGTGACCCGGGGGAAGGGACTGAAGCTTTCTTT.

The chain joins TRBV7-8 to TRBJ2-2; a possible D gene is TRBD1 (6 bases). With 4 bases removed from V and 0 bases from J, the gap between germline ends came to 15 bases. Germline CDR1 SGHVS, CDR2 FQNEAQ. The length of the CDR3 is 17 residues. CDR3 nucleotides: TGTGCCAGCAGCTGGCAGTTGGGGGCGGCGAACACCGGGGAGCTGTTTTTT. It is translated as CASSWQLGAANTGELFF.

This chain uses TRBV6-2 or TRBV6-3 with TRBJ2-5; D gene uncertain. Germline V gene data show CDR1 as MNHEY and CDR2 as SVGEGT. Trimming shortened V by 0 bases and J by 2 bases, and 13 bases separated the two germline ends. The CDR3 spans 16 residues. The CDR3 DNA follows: TGTGCCAGCAGTTACTCCCCCCTGCGCGCACAAGAGACCCAGTACTTC. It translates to CASSYSPLRAQETQYF.

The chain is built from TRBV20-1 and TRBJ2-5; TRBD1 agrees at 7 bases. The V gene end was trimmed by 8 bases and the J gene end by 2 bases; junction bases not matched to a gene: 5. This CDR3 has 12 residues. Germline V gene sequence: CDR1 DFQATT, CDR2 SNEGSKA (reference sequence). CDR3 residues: CSSQGEQETQYF. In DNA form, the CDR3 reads TGCAGTTCCCAGGGGGAGCAAGAGACCCAGTACTTC.

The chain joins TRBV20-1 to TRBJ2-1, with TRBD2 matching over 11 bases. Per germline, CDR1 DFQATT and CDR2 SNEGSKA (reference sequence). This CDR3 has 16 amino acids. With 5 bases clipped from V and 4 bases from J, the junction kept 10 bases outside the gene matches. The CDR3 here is CSAHLAGGASYNEQFF. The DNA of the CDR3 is TGCAGTGCTCACTTAGCGGGAGGGGCCTCGTACAATGAGCAGTTCTTC.

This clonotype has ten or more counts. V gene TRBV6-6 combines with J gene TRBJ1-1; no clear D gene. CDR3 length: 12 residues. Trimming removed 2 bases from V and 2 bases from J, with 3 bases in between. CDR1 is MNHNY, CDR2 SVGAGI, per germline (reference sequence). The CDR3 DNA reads TGTGCCAGCAGTTACCACAACACTGAAGCTTTCTTT. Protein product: CASSYHNTEAFF.

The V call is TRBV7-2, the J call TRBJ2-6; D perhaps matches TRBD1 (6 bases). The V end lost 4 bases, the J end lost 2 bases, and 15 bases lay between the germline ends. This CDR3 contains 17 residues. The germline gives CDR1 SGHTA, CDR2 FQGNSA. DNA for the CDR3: TGTGCCAGCAGCTCCACAGGGCCCGGGACTGGGGCCAACGTCCTGACTTTC. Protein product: CASSSTGPGTGANVLTF.

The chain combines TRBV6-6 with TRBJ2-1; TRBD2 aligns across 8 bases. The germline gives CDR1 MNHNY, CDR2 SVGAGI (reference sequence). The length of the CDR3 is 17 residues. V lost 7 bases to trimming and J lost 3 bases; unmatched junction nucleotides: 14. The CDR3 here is CASTARRLAGLYNEQFF. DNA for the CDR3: TGTGCCAGCACCGCGCGGCGTCTAGCGGGCCTCTACAATGAGCAGTTCTTC.

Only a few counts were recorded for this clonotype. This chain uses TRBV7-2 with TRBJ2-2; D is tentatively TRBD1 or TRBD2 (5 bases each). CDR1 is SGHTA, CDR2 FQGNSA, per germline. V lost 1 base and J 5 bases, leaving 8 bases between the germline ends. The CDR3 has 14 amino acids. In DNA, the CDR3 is TGTGCCAGCAGCTTAGGGGGGAAGACCGGGGAGCTGTTTTTT. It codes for CASSLGGKTGELFF.

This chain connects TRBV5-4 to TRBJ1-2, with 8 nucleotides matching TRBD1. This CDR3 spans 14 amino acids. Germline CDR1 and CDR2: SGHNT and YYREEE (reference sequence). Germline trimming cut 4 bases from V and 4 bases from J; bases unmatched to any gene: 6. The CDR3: CASSTWTGLYGYTF. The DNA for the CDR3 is TGTGCCAGCAGCACCTGGACAGGGCTCTATGGCTACACCTTC.

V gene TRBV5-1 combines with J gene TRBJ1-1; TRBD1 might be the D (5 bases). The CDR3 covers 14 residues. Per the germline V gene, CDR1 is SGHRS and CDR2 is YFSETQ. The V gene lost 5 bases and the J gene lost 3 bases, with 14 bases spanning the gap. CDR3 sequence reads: CASSGGRKDTEAFF. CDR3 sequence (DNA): TGCGCCAGCAGTGGGGGTAGGAAGGACACTGAAGCTTTCTTT.

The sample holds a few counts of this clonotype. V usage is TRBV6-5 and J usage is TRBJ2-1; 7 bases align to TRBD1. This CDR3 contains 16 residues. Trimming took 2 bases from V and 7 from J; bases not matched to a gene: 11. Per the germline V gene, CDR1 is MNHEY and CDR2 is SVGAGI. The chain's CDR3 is CASSYSTGADFNEQFF. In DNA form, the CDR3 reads TGTGCCAGCAGTTACAGCACAGGGGCCGACTTTAATGAGCAGTTCTTC.

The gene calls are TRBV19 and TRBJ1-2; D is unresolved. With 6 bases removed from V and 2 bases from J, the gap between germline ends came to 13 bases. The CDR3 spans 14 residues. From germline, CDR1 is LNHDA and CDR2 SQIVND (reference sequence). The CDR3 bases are TGTGCCAGTAGCTTCGGGCACACCAACTATGGCTACACCTTC. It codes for CASSFGHTNYGYTF.

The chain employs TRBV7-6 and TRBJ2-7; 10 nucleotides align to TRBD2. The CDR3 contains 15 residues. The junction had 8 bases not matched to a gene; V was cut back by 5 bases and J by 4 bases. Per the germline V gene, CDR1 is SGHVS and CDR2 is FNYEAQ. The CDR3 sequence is CASSPRTSGLYEQYF. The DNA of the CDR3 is TGTGCCAGCAGCCCGAGGACTAGCGGTTTGTACGAGCAGTACTTC.

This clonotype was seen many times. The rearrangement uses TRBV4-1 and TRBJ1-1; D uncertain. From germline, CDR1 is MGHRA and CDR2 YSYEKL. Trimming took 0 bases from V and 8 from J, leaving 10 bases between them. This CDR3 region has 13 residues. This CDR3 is CASSQDVGLEAFF. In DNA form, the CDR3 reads TGCGCCAGCAGCCAAGACGTAGGTCTCGAAGCTTTCTTT.

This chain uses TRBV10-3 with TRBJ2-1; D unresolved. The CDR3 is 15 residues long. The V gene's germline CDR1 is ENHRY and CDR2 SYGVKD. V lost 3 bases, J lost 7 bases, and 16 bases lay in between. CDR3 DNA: TGTGCCATCAGTGATTCGGCTGGGGTCGGGAATGAGCAGTTCTTC. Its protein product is CAISDSAGVGNEQFF.

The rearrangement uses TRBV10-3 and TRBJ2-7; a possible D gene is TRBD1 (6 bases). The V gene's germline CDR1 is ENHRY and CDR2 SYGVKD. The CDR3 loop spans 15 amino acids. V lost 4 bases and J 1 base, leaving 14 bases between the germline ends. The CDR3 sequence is CAISAPTGLSYEQYF. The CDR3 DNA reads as TGTGCCATCAGTGCTCCGACAGGATTGTCCTACGAGCAGTACTTC.

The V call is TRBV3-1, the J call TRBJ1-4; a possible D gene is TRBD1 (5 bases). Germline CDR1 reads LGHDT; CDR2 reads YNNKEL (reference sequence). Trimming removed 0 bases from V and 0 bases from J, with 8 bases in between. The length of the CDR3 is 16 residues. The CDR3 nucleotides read TGTGCCAGCAGCCAAGAGGGGGTTGCAACTAATGAAAAACTGTTTTTT. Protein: CASSQEGVATNEKLFF.